This T cell receptor (beta chain) comes out of a study of Tregs in tolerant kidney transplant recipients. The study, taken as a whole, reports: For some patients, primers changed over time, blocking nucleotide-level comparison. Activated donor B cell expansion appeared to reveal the most relevant donor-specific TCRbeta repertoire.

Libraries were prepared by immunoSEQ multiplex PCR; TCRdb keeps only in-frame clonotypes and omits some of them. The sample has over 70,000 clones; roughly 91% are singletons. Recipients received nonmyeloablative bone marrow transplants from related graft donors, with transient mixed chimerism. Turning to this clone: What it recognizes is unknown.

This clonotype was sampled from a human patient who received a combined kidney and bone marrow transplant. Part of the T cells may come from the graft donor. The input for sequencing was CD4+ T cells from blood (PBMCs), taken 24 months after the transplant.

In DNA form, the CDR3 reads TGTGCCAGCAGTAAGCAGGGTCGCTCGGCCACTGAAGCTTTCTTT. It translates to CASSKQGRSATEAFF. The rearrangement links TRBV27 to TRBJ1-1, with D possibly being TRBD1 (5 bases). Looked up from germline, CDR1 is MNHEY and CDR2 is SMNVEV (reference sequence). V was clipped by 5 bases and J by 4 bases, with 17 bases between them. This CDR3 spans 15 amino acids.